A selection of T cell receptor beta chains follows, all from one sample in a study of beta chain features in type 1 diabetes. Produced via immunoSEQ multiplex PCR; TCRdb's table is partial and in-frame only. Found here are 970,000 or so clones, around a sixth of them singletons; the top ten hold 0.023%. The specimen was naive CD4+ T cells from blood. The receptors here all came from a woman aged 18-29 years in good health. The CDR3 runs from the conserved cysteine through the conserved F or W. The D gene is left open where the match is weak. Only some rows state a clone size, as once, few, many or a class for expanded clones.

size,D,V,J,CDR3,DNA
few,NA,TRBV10-3,TRBJ1-1,CATTDAGTEAFF,TGTGCCACAACAGATGCAGGCACTGAAGCTTTCTTT
few,NA,TRBV4-2,TRBJ2-5,CASSVEYQETQYF,TGTGCCAGCAGCGTGGAATACCAAGAGACCCAGTACTTC
few,NA,TRBV5-4,TRBJ2-3,CASSLAGPTDTQYF,TGTGCCAGCAGCTTGGCGGGACCCACAGATACGCAGTATTTT
few,NA,TRBV10-3,TRBJ1-1,CAIGPLSRGTEAFF,TGTGCCATCGGACCTCTTTCGAGGGGAACTGAAGCTTTCTTT
few,NA,TRBV9,TRBJ1-1,CASRPEGPGNTEAFF,TGTGCCAGCCGCCCGGAAGGGCCTGGGAACACTGAAGCTTTCTTT
few,NA,TRBV20-1,TRBJ1-5,CSAGNQPQHF,TGCAGTGCGGGGAATCAGCCCCAGCATTTT
few,TRBD2,TRBV28,TRBJ2-7,CASSSLTSVKYEQYF,TGTGCCAGCAGTTCCTTGACTAGCGTTAAGTACGAGCAGTACTTC
NA,TRBD2,TRBV7-9,TRBJ2-5,CASSSLAGVSTQYF,TGTGCCAGCAGCAGCCTAGCGGGAGTTTCGACCCAGTACTTC
few,NA,TRBV7-8,TRBJ2-7,CASSLRRAYEQYF,TGTGCCAGCAGCTTAAGGAGAGCCTACGAGCAGTACTTC
NA,NA,TRBV5-1,TRBJ1-5,CASSLDGEQPQHF,TGCGCCAGCAGCTTGGACGGCGAGCAGCCCCAGCATTTT
few,NA,TRBV7-9,TRBJ2-3,CASSLGHPGGADTQYF,TGTGCCAGCAGCTTGGGACATCCAGGAGGGGCAGATACGCAGTATTTT
few,NA,TRBV10-3,TRBJ2-7,CAISDGPGREQYF,TGTGCCATCAGTGACGGACCGGGGCGCGAGCAGTACTTC
few,NA,TRBV19,TRBJ1-5,CASSPSWSGQPQHF,TGTGCCAGTAGTCCCAGCTGGTCAGGGCAGCCCCAGCATTTT
NA,NA,TRBV9,TRBJ2-7,CASSPPSPNSYEQYF,TGTGCCAGCAGCCCTCCCTCCCCCAACTCCTACGAGCAGTACTTC
few,NA,TRBV18,TRBJ2-5,CASSPRSQETQYF,TGTGCCAGCTCACCGAGGTCCCAAGAGACCCAGTACTTC
NA,TRBD1,TRBV5-1,TRBJ1-4,CASSLPTGQGNEKLFF,TGCGCCAGCAGCTTGCCTACGGGACAGGGAAATGAAAAACTGTTTTTT
few,TRBD1,TRBV7-9,TRBJ2-7,CASSPQGQAYEQYF,TGTGCCAGCAGCCCGCAGGGACAGGCCTACGAGCAGTACTTC
few,NA,TRBV25-1,TRBJ2-5,CASSETYQETQYF,TGTGCCAGCAGTGAAACGTACCAAGAGACCCAGTACTTC
few,TRBD2,TRBV5-4,TRBJ2-7,CASSSGASGTLYEQYF,TGTGCCAGCAGCTCTGGGGCTAGCGGGACACTATACGAGCAGTACTTC
few,TRBD1,TRBV10-3,TRBJ1-2,CAISETGASDGYTF,TGTGCCATCAGTGAGACAGGGGCAAGTGATGGCTACACCTTC
many,NA,TRBV15,TRBJ2-3,CATSRLTDTQYF,TGTGCCACCAGCAGGCTCACAGATACGCAGTATTTT
few,TRBD2,TRBV2,TRBJ2-1,CASSRQGLAGTYNEQFF,TGTGCCAGCAGTCGGCAAGGACTAGCGGGTACATACAATGAGCAGTTCTTC
few,NA,TRBV19,TRBJ2-5,CASSRQSQETQYF,TGTGCCAGTAGTCGACAGTCACAAGAGACCCAGTACTTC
few,NA,TRBV21-1,TRBJ2-3,CASRLGEDSNLGLQSDTQYF,TGTGCCAGCCGCCTCGGGGAGGACAGCAACCTGGGGTTGCAGTCAGATACGCAGTATTTT
NA,TRBD1,TRBV6-6,TRBJ2-4,CASAGQGISIQYF,TGTGCCAGCGCGGGACAGGGGATCAGCATTCAGTACTTC
NA,NA,TRBV28,TRBJ2-7,CASSLSQNYEQYF,TGTGCCAGCAGTTTGAGCCAGAACTACGAGCAGTACTTC